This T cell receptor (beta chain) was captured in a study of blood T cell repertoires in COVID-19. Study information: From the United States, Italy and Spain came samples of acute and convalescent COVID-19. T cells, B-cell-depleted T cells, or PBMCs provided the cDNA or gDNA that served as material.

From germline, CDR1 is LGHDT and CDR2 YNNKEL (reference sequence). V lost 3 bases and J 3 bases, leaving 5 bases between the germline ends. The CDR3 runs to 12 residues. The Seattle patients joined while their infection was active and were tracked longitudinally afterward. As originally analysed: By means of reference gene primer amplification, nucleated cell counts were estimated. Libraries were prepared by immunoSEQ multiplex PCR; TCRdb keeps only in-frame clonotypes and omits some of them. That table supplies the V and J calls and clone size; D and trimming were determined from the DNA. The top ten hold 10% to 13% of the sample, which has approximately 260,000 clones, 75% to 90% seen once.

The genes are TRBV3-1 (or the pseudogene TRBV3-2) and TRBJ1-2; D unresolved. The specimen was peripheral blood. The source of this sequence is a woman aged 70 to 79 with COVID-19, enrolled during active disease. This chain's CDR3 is CASSHADYGYTF. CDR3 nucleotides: TGTGCCAGCAGCCATGCAGACTATGGCTACACCTTC.